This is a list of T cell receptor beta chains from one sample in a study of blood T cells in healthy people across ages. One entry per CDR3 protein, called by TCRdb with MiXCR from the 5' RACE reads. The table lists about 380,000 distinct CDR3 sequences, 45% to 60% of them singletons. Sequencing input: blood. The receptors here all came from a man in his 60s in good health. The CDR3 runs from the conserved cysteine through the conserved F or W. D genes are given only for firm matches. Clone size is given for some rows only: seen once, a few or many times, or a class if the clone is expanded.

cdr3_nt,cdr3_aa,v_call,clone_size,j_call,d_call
TGTGCCAGCAGTTTTGTATTGAACAGGGGAGGCGATGAGCAGTTCTTC,CASSFVLNRGGDEQFF,TRBV28,NA,TRBJ2-1,NA
TGCAGTGCTAGATCCGCCGGGGTAGCGATAGATACGCAGTATTTT,CSARSAGVAIDTQYF,TRBV20-1,NA,TRBJ2-3,NA
TGTGCCAGCAGCCTCCATCGAAACACTGAAGCTTTCTTT,CASSLHRNTEAFF,TRBV6-5,many,TRBJ1-1,NA
TGTGCCAGCAGCTTAGATCGGGGAAGACAGCCCCAGCATTTT,CASSLDRGRQPQHF,TRBV11-2,NA,TRBJ1-5,NA
TGTGCCAGCAGCCCCCGCCGACTAGCGGGATGGGAAGAGACCCAGTACTTC,CASSPRRLAGWEETQYF,TRBV7-9,NA,TRBJ2-5,TRBD2
TGTGCCAGCAGTGCCGCGGGGGGGCGGACAGATACGCAGTATTTT,CASSAAGGRTDTQYF,TRBV6-1,NA,TRBJ2-3,TRBD2
TGTGCCAGCAGCCCAGTTGGGGGTCCGGCCTACGAGCAGTACTTC,CASSPVGGPAYEQYF,TRBV13,NA,TRBJ2-7,NA
TGTGCCAGCAGCTTGGGACTAGCGGGAGAAGTCGCGATCAGCAATGAGCAGTTCTTC,CASSLGLAGEVAISNEQFF,TRBV7-8,NA,TRBJ2-1,TRBD2
TGTGCCAGCAGCCCGGGACAGGTTGGGGAGACCCAGTACTTC,CASSPGQVGETQYF,TRBV7-2,NA,TRBJ2-5,TRBD1
TGTGCCAGCAGCCGACGACAGGCCGGAGAGGAGACCCAGTACTTC,CASSRRQAGEETQYF,TRBV2,NA,TRBJ2-5,NA
TGCAGTGCTAGAGATCCGGCGGAGAGCTACGAGCAGTACTTC,CSARDPAESYEQYF,TRBV20-1,NA,TRBJ2-7,NA
TGCAGTGCTCCCAGGTGGTTACAGAACACTGAAGCTTTCTTT,CSAPRWLQNTEAFF,TRBV20-1,NA,TRBJ1-1,NA
TGCAGCGTTGGGAGCAACACTGAAGCTTTCTTT,CSVGSNTEAFF,TRBV29-1,NA,TRBJ1-1,NA
TGTGCCAGCTCCCGCTTGGGGGAAGCAGATACGCAGTATTTT,CASSRLGEADTQYF,TRBV18,few,TRBJ2-3,NA
TGTGCCAGCAGCTCCCGTCTGGACAGGGCAAGAGGTTACGAGCAGTACTTC,CASSSRLDRARGYEQYF,TRBV7-9,NA,TRBJ2-7,TRBD1
TGCGCCAGCAGCCGTTCACAGGGCGGAAACAACAATGAGCAGTTCTTC,CASSRSQGGNNNEQFF,TRBV5-1,few,TRBJ2-1,NA
TGCGCCAGCAGCCCCGGGAGTAACTTGAACAATGAGCAGTTCTTC,CASSPGSNLNNEQFF,TRBV5-1,NA,TRBJ2-1,NA
TGTGCCAGCAGGTTTGACAGGGGCAAGGAGTTCTTC,CASRFDRGKEFF,TRBV5-6,NA,TRBJ2-1,TRBD1
TGTGCCAGCAGCTTAGGGAACCGGAACAGGGGAAATGAGCAGTACTTC,CASSLGNRNRGNEQYF,TRBV7-2,NA,TRBJ2-4,TRBD1
TGTGCCAGCAGTGAAGGGACAGGGTGGAAACAAGAGACCCAGTACTTC,CASSEGTGWKQETQYF,TRBV2,NA,TRBJ2-5,TRBD1